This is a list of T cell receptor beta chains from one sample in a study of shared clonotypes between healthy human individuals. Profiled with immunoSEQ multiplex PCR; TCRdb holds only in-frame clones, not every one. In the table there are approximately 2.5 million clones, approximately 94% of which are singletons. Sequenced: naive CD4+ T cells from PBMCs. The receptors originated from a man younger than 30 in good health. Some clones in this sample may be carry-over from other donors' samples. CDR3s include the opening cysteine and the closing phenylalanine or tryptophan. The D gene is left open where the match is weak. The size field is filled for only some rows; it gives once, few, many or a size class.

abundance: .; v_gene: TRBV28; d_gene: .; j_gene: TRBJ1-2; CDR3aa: CASSSVSAGNYGYTF; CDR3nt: TGTGCCAGCAGTTCCGTGAGTGCGGGGAACTATGGCTACACCTTC
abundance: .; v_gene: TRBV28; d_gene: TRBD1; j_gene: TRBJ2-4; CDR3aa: CASSFHLGTGGDATKNIQYF; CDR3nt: TGTGCCAGCAGTTTCCACCTAGGGACAGGCGGGGACGCTACCAAAAACATTCAGTACTTC
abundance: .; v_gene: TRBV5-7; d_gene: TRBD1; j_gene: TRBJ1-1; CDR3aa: CASSPRTGGNTEAFF; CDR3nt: TGTGCCAGCAGCCCGCGGACAGGAGGAAACACTGAAGCTTTCTTT
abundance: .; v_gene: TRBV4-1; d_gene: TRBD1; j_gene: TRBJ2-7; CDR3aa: CASSHGQGYNEQYF; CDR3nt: TGCGCCAGCAGCCACGGACAGGGTTACAACGAGCAGTACTTC
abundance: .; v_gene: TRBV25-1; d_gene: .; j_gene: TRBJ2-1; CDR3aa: CASSEYNEQFF; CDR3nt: TGTGCCAGCAGTGAGTACAATGAGCAGTTCTTC
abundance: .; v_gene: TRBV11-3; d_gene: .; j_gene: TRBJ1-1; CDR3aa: CASRATANTEAFF; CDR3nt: TGTGCCAGCAGGGCAACAGCCAACACTGAAGCTTTCTTT
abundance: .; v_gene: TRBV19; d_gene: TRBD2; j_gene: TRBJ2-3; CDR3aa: CASRTSGSRGTDTQYF; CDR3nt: TGTGCCAGCCGGACTAGCGGGAGTAGGGGCACAGATACGCAGTATTTT
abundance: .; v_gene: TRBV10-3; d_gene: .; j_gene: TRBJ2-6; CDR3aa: CAISFGSGGANVLTF; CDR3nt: TGTGCCATCAGTTTCGGATCCGGGGGAGCCAACGTCCTGACTTTC
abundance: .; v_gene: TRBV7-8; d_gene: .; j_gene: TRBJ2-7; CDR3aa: CASSFQGEQYF; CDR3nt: TGTGCCAGCAGCTTCCAGGGGGAGCAGTACTTC
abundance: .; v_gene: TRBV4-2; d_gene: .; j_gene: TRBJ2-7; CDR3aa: CASSQDRYEQYF; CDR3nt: TGTGCCAGCAGCCAAGACAGATACGAGCAGTACTTC
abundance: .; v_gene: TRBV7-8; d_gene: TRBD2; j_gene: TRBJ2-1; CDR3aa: CASSLVEREWNEQFF; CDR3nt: TGTGCCAGCAGCTTAGTCGAGCGGGAGTGGAATGAGCAGTTCTTC
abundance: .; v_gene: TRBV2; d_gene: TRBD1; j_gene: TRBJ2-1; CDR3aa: CASSVLRQGAGEQFF; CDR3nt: TGTGCCAGCTCGGTATTGAGGCAGGGGGCAGGGGAGCAGTTCTTC
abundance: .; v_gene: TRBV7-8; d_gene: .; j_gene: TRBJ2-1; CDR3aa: CASSLIGGPRVGEQFF; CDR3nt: TGTGCCAGCAGCTTAATCGGGGGGCCTAGGGTGGGTGAGCAGTTCTTC
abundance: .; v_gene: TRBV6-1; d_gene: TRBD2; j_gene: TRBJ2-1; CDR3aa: CASSARPAGGHNEQFF; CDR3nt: TGTGCCAGCAGTGCCCGTCCAGCGGGGGGACACAATGAGCAGTTCTTC
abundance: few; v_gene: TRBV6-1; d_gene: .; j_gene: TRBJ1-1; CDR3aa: CASTLQGNTEAFF; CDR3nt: TGTGCCAGCACCCTACAGGGGAACACTGAAGCTTTCTTT
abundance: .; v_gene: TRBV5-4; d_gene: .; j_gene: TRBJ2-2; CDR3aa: CASSLVGARNTGELFF; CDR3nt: TGTGCCAGCAGCTTGGTAGGGGCCCGGAACACCGGGGAGCTGTTTTTT
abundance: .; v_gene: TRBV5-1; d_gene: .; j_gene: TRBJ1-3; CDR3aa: CASSAAGTGNVPIYF; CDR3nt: TGCGCCAGCAGCGCAGCCGGGACGGGCAATGTTCCCATATATTTT
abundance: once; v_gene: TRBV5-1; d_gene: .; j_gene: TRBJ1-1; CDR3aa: CASSRYPGNMNTEAFF; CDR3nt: TGCGCCAGCAGCAGGTACCCCGGGAACATGAACACTGAAGCTTTCTTT